This note documents a single T cell receptor (beta chain) sequence. Its antigen remains unknown. This sample is drawn from a study of vaccination and CD4 T cells after COVID-19. Time point of the sample: late sampling 161 to 241 days after vaccination in three convalescent patients. The sample's treatment: approximately 9-day PBMC culture with coronavirus spike peptide pools or control peptides (ViraFEST assay). After expanding antigen-specific T cells with peptide pools, ViraFEST sequenced their TCRs. The CDR3 length is 13 residues. Germline lookup yields CDR1 KGHDR and CDR2 SFDVKD. V was cut by 6 bases and J by 4 bases, with 10 bases left in between. Cultured CD4+ T cell DNA was sequenced using the Oncomine TCR Beta short-read assay. MiXCR was run by TCRdb on the PCR reads, yielding one entry per CDR3 protein. In the table there are more than 20,000 distinct CDR3 sequences, 45% to 55% of which are singletons.

This sample comprised CD4+ T cells from blood, cultured in vitro, obtained about 7 months after SARS-CoV-2 vaccination. The rearrangement links TRBV24-1 to TRBJ2-3; D perhaps matches TRBD1 (5 bases). The receptor's source is a human donor who had recovered from COVID-19. The CDR3 DNA reads as TGTGCCACCAGTAAGGCAGGGTCAGATACGCAGTATTTT. Translated: CATSKAGSDTQYF.